There are a few counts of the clone carrying this TCR beta chain. There are 16 residues in the CDR3. J gave up 7 bases and V 4 bases, and 16 bases lay outside the gene matches. Per germline, CDR1 LNHDA and CDR2 SQIVND (reference sequence). The data were taken from a study of T cells after yellow fever vaccination. From the 5' RACE reads, TCRdb called clonotypes with MiXCR, one entry per CDR3 protein. The top ten hold around 14% of the sample, which has approximately 600,000 distinct CDR3 sequences, roughly an eighth seen once. The V call is TRBV19, the J call TRBJ2-7, with TRBD1 matching 7 bases. Here the sequenced sample was PBMCs, taken on the day of the yellow fever booster vaccination. The sequence was obtained from a man aged 25 to 45 who received the YFV17D yellow fever vaccine. Here the CDR3 reads CASSTRQGWGSGEQYF. For the CDR3, the DNA is TGTGCCAGTAGTACTCGACAGGGTTGGGGATCGGGTGAGCAGTACTTC.